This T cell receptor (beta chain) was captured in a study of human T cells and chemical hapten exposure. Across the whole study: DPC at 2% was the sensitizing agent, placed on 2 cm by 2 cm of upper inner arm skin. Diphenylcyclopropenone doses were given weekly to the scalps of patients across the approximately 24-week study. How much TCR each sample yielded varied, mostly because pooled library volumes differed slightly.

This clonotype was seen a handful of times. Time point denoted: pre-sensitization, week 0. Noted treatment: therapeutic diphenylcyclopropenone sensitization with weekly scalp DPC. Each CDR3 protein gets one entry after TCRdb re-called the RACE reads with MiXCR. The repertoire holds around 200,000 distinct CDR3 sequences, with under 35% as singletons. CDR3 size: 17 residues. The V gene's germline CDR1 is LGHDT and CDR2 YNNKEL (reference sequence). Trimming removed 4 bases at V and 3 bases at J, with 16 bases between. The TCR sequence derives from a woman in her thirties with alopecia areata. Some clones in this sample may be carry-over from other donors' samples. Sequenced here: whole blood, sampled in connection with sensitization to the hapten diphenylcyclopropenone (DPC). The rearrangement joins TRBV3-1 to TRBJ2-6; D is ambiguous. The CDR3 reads CASSRGIGSIGANVLTF. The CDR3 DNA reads TGTGCCAGCAGCCGTGGTATCGGATCTATTGGGGCCAACGTCCTGACTTTC.